The 11 T cell receptor beta chains listed next were all sequenced from one sample in a study of T cell repertoires in cytomegalovirus infection. TCRdb processed the reads anew with MiXCR; each CDR3 protein has one entry. The sample holds approximately 1,000,000 distinct CDR3 sequences, around 30% seen once. No cognate antigen is known for these TCRs. The sequencing used cultured CD8+ T cells from PBMCs, collected from culture after CMV antigen stimulation. These receptors came from a human donor in good health (CMV status not recorded). Some clones in this sample may be carry-over from other donors' samples.

This clonotype has only a few counts. This rearrangement joins TRBV7-9 to TRBJ1-2, with TRBD1 identical over 8 bases. The V and J ends lost 5 bases and 6 bases, in that order; junction bases with no gene match: 14. CDR3 length: 16 residues. Germline assignment: CDR1 SEHNR and CDR2 FQNEAQ (reference sequence). DNA for the CDR3: TGTGCCAGCAGCCCATTTGGGGGACAGGACTTAGATGGCTACACCTTC. This gives the protein CASSPFGGQDLDGYTF. Filled out from reference TRBV7-9 and TRBJ1-2, the complete variable domain reads DTGVSQNPRHKITKRGQNVTFRCDPISEHNRLYWYRQTLGQGPEFLTYFQNEAQLEKSRLLSDRFSAERPKGSFSTLEIQRTEQGDSAMYLCASSPFGGQDLDGYTFGSGTRLTVV.

This clonotype was observed once. V usage is TRBV29-1 and J usage is TRBJ2-6, with 9 bases that match TRBD1. Germline V CDR1 and CDR2: SQVTM, ANQGSEA. With 5 bases clipped from V and 0 bases from J, the junction kept 2 bases outside the gene matches. The CDR3 is 15 residues long. The CDR3 protein is CSVTGGDSGANVLTF. Here the CDR3 DNA reads TGCAGCGTTACAGGGGGCGACTCTGGGGCCAACGTCCTGACTTTC.

About this clonotype itself: At one end the junction does not follow the germline gene, possibly because of a read error. The gene calls are TRBV7-9 and TRBJ2-7; the D gene is possibly TRBD2 (7 bases). The CDR3 runs 14 residues. CDR1 and CDR2 from the germline V gene are SEHNR and FQNEAQ (reference sequence). CDR3 in DNA: TGTGCCAGCAGCTTAGCGTCGGGGGGCGCCGCCCTGTGCTTC. Translated: CASSLASGGAALCF.

The V gene is TRBV7-9, the J gene TRBJ2-7; no clear D gene. V gave up 5 bases and J gave up 7 bases, with 9 bases separating them. Per the germline V gene, CDR1 is SEHNR and CDR2 is FQNEAQ (reference sequence). There are 11 residues in the CDR3. The CDR3 reads CASSKGWEQYF. The DNA for the CDR3 is TGTGCCAGCAGCAAGGGTTGGGAGCAGTACTTC.

This clonotype came up a few times. The chain has TRBV19 and TRBJ1-1, with TRBD1 matching over 8 bases. The CDR3 sequence is 14 residues long. Germline V gives CDR1 LNHDA, CDR2 SQIVND (reference sequence). V gave up 3 bases and J gave up 5 bases; unmatched junction bases: 5. In DNA, the CDR3 is TGTGCCAGTAGTATGGGCAGGGGGCTTACTGAAGCTTTCTTT. Its protein is CASSMGRGLTEAFF.

With respect to this clonotype: Since a much larger clone is just one base distant, this may be a read error. The V and J genes are TRBV7-2 and TRBJ2-6; 8 nucleotides agree with TRBD1. V was pared by 2 bases and J by 2 bases, with 5 bases of the junction left unmatched. The CDR3 runs to 17 residues. The V gene's germline CDR1 is SGHTA and CDR2 FQGNSA. The CDR3 reads CASSLIWDRTGANVLTF. The CDR3 nucleotides are TGTGCCAGCAGCTTAATATGGGACAGGACTGGGGCCAACGTCCTGACTTTC.

This chain connects TRBV4-2 to TRBJ2-7, with a possible D match to TRBD2 (7 bases). Germline V gene sequence: CDR1 LGHNA, CDR2 YNFKEQ. The V gene lost 0 bases and the J gene lost 3 bases, with 15 bases spanning the gap. The CDR3 totals 16 residues. The CDR3 bases are TGTGCCAGCAGCCAAGAGGGGGCGGGGGCTCTCTACGAGCAGTACTTC. Translated, it gives CASSQEGAGALYEQYF.

This clonotype has just a few counts. The gene calls are TRBV4-1 and TRBJ2-7; the D gene could be TRBD1 or TRBD2 (5 bases each). CDR1 and CDR2 (germline): MGHRA, YSYEKL. V was clipped by 1 base and J by 4 bases, with 14 bases between them. The CDR3 is 15 amino acids. The DNA of the CDR3 is TGCGCCAGCAGCCAAGGAGGGGCGCTCCTTTACGAGCAGTACTTC. Translating gives CASSQGGALLYEQYF.

This clonotype showed up just a few times. J is TRBJ1-1 and V is TRBV6-6, with D perhaps TRBD1 (5 bases). Germline CDR1 reads MNHNY; CDR2 reads SVGAGI (reference sequence). The CDR3 sequence is 17 residues long. V was shortened by 0 bases and J by 5 bases, with 19 bases between the two germline ends. CDR3 in DNA: TGTGCCAGCAGTTACTCGGGGGGTCGGCTTCCAACGACTGAAGCTTTCTTT. Its protein product is CASSYSGGRLPTTEAFF.

The chain combines TRBV27 with TRBJ2-2; D unresolved. V lost 0 bases and J 6 bases, leaving 11 bases between the germline ends. The CDR3 length is 15 residues. CDR1 and CDR2 (germline): MNHEY, SMNVEV (reference sequence). The CDR3 sequence is CASSLSIWGAGELFF. The CDR3 DNA sequence: TGTGCCAGCAGTTTATCGATCTGGGGTGCCGGGGAGCTGTTTTTT.

There are many counts of this clonotype. DNA of the CDR3: TGTGCCAGCAGCTTAAGGGGATGGTACAATGAGCAGTTCTTC. Its protein is CASSLRGWYNEQFF. The V and J genes are TRBV7-2 and TRBJ2-1; a weak D match, TRBD1 (5 bases). The CDR3 has 14 amino acids. V lost 2 bases to trimming and J lost 4 bases, with 9 bases between them. Germline values: CDR1 SGHTA, CDR2 FQGNSA.